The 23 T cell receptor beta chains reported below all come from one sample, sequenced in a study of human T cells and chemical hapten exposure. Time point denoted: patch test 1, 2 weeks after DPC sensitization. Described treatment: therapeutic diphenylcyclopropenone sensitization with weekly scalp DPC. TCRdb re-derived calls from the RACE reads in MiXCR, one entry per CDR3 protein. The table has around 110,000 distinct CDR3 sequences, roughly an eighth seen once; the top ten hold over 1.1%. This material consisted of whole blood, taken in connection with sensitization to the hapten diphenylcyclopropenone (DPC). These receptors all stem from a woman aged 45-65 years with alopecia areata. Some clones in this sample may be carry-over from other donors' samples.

The CDR3 sequence is CASSLASGHPMASPLHF. The CDR3 DNA reads as TGTGCCAGCAGCTTAGCATCCGGACACCCCATGGCTTCACCCCTCCACTTT. This sequence joins TRBV7-9 and TRBJ1-6, with a tentative D call TRBD1 (5 bases). Trimming pared 0 bases from V and 9 bases from J, leaving 18 bases between. The length of the CDR3 is 17 residues. CDR1 is SEHNR, CDR2 FQNEAQ, per germline (reference sequence). The whole variable domain, filled in from reference TRBV7-9 and TRBJ1-6, reads DTGVSQNPRHKITKRGQNVTFRCDPISEHNRLYWYRQTLGQGPEFLTYFQNEAQLEKSRLLSDRFSAERPKGSFSTLEIQRTEQGDSAMYLCASSLASGHPMASPLHFGNGTRLTVT.

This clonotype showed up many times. The CDR3 loop reads CASKEQANSPLHF. Written as DNA, the CDR3 is TGTGCCAGCAAGGAACAGGCAAATTCACCCCTCCACTTT. V and J are TRBV6-5 and TRBJ1-6; possibly TRBD1 for D (5 bases). The V and J ends lost 7 bases and 7 bases respectively, with 11 bases between them. Germline-derived CDR1 and CDR2 are MNHEY and SVGAGI. This CDR3 has 13 residues.

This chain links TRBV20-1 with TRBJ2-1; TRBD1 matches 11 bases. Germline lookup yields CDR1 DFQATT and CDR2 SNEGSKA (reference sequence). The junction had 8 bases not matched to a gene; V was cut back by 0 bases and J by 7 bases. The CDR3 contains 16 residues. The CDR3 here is CSARDRTGGLGNEQFF. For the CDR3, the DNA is TGCAGTGCTAGAGATCGGACAGGGGGCCTTGGGAATGAGCAGTTCTTC.

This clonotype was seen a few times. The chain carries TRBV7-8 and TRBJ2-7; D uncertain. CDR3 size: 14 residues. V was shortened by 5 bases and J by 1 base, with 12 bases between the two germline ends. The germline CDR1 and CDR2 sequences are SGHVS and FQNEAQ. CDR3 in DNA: TGTGCCAGCAGCAAACCAGGAATTTCCTACGAGCAGTACTTC. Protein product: CASSKPGISYEQYF.

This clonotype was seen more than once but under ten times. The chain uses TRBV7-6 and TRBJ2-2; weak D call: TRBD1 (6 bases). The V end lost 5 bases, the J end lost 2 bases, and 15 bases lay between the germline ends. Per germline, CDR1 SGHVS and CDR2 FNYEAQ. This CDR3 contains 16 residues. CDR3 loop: CASSLGQSLNTGELFF. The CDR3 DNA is TGTGCCAGCAGCCTTGGACAGAGCCTTAACACCGGGGAGCTGTTTTTT.

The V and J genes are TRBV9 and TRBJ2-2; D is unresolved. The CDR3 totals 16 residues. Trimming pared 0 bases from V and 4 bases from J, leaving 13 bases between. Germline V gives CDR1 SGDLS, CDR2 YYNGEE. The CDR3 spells CASSVASRLLTGELFF. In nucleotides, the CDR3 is TGTGCCAGCAGCGTAGCCTCCAGACTTCTCACCGGGGAGCTGTTTTTT.

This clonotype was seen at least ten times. The CDR3 sequence is CASSLSWTSGGMSNNEQFF. In nucleotides, the CDR3 is TGTGCCAGCAGTTTAAGTTGGACTAGCGGGGGAATGAGCAACAATGAGCAGTTCTTC. The chain recombines TRBV12-3 or TRBV12-4 with TRBJ2-1, with 13 bases aligning to TRBD2. There are 19 residues in the CDR3. J was trimmed by 5 bases and V by 2 bases; bases with no gene match: 12.

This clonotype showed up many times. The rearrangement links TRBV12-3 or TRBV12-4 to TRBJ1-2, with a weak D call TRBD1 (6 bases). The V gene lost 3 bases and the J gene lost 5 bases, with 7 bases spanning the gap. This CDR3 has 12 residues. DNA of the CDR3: TGTGCCAGCAGTTTCACAGGGTATGGCTACACCTTC. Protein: CASSFTGYGYTF.

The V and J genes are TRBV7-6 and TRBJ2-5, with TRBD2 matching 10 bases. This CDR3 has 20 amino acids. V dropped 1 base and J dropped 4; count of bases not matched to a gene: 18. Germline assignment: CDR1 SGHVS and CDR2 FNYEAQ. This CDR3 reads CASSLGALASGSRVGETQYF. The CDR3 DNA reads TGTGCCAGCAGCTTAGGGGCGTTGGCTAGCGGGAGCCGGGTCGGAGAGACCCAGTACTTC.

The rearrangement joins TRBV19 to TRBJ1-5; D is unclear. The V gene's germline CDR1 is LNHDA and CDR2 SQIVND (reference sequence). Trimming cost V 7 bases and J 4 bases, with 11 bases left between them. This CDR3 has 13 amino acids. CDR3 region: CASTGPENQPQHF. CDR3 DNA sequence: TGTGCCAGTACCGGTCCAGAAAATCAGCCCCAGCATTTT.

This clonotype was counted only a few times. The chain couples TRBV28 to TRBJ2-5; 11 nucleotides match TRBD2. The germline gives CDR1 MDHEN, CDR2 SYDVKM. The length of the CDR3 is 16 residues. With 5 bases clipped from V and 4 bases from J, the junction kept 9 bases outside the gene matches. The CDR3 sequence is CASSLSGGALRETQYF. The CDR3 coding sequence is TGTGCCAGCAGTCTTAGCGGGGGGGCCTTAAGAGAGACCCAGTACTTC.

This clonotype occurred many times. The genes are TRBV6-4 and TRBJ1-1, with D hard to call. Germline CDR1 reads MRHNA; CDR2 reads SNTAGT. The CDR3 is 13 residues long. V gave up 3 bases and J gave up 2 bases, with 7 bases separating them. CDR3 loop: CASSERKNTEAFF. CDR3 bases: TGTGCCAGCAGTGAAAGGAAAAACACTGAAGCTTTCTTT.

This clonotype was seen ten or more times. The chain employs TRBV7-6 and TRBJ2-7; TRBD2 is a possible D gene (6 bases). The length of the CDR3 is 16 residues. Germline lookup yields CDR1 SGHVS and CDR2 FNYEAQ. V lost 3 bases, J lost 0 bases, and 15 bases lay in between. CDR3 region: CASSFLSSASSYEQYF. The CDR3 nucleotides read TGTGCCAGCAGCTTCCTTTCTAGCGCCAGCTCCTACGAGCAGTACTTC.

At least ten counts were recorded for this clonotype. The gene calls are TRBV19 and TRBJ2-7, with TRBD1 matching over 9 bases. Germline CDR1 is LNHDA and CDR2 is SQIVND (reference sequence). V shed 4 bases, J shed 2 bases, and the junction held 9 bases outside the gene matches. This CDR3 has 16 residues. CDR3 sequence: CASSTRPGQGTYEQYF. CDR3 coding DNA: TGTGCCAGTAGTACCCGCCCGGGACAGGGAACCTACGAGCAGTACTTC.

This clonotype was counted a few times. CDR3 loop: CASSSGQSYEQYF. DNA for the CDR3: TGTGCCAGCAGTTCGGGACAGAGCTACGAGCAGTACTTC. V is TRBV27 and J is TRBJ2-7; 7 nucleotides align to TRBD1. Germline V gene data show CDR1 as MNHEY and CDR2 as SMNVEV (reference sequence). The CDR3 runs 13 residues. Losses at the gene ends were 4 bases for V and 3 bases for J; bases not matched to a gene: 3.

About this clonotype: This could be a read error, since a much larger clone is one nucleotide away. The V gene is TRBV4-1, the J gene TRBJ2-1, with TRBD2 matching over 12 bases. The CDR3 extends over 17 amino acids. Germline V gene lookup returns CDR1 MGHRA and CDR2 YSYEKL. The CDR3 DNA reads TGCACCAGCAGCCAAGGGCCGACTAGCGGGGGACACAATGAGCAGTTCTTC. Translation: CTSSQGPTSGGHNEQFF.

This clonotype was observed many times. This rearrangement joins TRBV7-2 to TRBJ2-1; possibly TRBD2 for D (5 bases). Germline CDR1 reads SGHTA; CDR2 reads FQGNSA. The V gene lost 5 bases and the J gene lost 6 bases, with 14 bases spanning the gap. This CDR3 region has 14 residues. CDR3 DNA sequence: TGTGCCAGCAGCCCCGGACTTCCGATCAATGAGCAGTTCTTC. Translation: CASSPGLPINEQFF.

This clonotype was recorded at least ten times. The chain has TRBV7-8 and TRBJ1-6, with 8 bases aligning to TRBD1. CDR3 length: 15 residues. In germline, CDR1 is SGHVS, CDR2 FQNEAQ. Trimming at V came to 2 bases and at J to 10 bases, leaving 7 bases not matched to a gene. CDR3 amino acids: CASSLRDRGGSPLHF. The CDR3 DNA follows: TGTGCCAGCAGCTTAAGAGACAGGGGAGGCTCACCCCTCCACTTT.

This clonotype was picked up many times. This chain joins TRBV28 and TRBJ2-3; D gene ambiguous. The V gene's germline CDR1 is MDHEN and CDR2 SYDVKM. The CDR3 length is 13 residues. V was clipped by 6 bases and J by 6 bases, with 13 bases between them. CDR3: CASSSILGDTQYF. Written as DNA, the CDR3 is TGTGCCAGCAGCTCAATCCTAGGTGATACGCAGTATTTT.

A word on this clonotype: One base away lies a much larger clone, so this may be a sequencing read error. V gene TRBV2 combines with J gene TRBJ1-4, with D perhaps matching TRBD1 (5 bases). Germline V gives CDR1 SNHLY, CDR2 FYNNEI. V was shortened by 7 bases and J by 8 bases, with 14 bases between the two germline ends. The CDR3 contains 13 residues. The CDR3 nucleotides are TGTGCCAGCACCCGACTACAGGCAGAAAAACTGTTTTTT. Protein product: CASTRLQAEKLFF.

The CDR3 DNA is TGTGCCAGCAGAAGACAGGTGATAATGAACACTGAAGCTTTCTTT. Its protein is CASRRQVIMNTEAFF. V gene TRBV28 combines with J gene TRBJ1-1; tentatively, D is TRBD1 (6 bases). With 6 bases removed from V and 0 bases from J, the gap between germline ends came to 14 bases. The CDR3 is made up of 15 amino acids. CDR1 and CDR2 (germline): MDHEN, SYDVKM.

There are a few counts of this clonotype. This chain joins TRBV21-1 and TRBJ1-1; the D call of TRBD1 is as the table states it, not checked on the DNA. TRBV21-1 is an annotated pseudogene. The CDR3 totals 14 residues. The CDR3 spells CASSKRTGGTEAFF. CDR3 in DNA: TGTGCCAGCAGCAAGCGAACAGGAGGCACTGAAGCTTTCTTT.

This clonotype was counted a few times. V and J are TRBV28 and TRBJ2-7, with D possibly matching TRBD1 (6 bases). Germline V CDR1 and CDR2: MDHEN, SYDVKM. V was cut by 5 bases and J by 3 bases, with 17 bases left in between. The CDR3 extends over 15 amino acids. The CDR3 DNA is TGTGCCAGCAGTCCCACCGGGACAAGACGCTACGAGCAGTACTTC. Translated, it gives CASSPTGTRRYEQYF.